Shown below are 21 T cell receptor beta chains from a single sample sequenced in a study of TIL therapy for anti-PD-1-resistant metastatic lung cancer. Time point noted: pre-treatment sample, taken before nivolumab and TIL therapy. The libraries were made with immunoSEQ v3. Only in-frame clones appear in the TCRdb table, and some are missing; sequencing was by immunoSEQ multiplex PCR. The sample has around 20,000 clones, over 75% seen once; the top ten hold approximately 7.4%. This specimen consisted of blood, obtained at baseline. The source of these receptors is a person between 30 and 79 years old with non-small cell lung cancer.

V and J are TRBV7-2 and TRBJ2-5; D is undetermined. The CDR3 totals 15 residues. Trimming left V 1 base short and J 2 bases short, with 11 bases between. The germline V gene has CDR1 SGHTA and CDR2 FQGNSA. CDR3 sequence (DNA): TGTGCCAGCAGCTTAGTAGTGGGCACACAAGAGACCCAGTACTTC. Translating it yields CASSLVVGTQETQYF.

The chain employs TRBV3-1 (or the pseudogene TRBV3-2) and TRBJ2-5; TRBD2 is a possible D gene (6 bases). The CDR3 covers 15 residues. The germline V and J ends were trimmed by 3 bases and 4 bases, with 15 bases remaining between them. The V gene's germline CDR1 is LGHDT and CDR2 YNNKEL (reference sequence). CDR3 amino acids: CASSHSSGGAETQYF. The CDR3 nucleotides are TGTGCCAGCAGCCATTCCTCAGGCGGGGCAGAGACCCAGTACTTC.

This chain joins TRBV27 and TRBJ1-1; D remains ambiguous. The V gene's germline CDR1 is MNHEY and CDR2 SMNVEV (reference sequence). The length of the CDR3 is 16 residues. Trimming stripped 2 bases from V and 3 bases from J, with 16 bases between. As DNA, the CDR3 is TGTGCCAGCAGTTTAGTTGGATTTTTGCAGGACACTGAAGCTTTCTTT. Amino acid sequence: CASSLVGFLQDTEAFF.

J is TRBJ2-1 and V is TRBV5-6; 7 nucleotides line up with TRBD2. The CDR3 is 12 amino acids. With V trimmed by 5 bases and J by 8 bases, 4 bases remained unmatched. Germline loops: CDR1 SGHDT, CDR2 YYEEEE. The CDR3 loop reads CASRLASDEQFF. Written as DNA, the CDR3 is TGTGCCAGCAGACTAGCGTCGGATGAGCAGTTCTTC.

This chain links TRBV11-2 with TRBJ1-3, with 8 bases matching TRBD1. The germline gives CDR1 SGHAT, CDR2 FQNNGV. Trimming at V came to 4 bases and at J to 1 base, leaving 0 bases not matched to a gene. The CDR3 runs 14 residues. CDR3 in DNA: TGTGCCAGCAGCTGGACAGGGTCTGGAAACACCATATATTTT. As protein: CASSWTGSGNTIYF.

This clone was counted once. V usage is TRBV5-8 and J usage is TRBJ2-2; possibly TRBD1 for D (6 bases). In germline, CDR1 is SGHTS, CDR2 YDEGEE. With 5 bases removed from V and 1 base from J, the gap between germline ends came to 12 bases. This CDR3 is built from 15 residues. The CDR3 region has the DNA TGTGCCAGCAGACCCGGGACAAGGAACACCGGGGAGCTGTTTTTT. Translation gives CASRPGTRNTGELFF.

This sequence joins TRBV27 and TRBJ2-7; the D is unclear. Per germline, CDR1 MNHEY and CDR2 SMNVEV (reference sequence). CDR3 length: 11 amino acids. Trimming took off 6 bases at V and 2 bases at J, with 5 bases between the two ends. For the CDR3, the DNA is TGTGCCAGCAGAGCCGCCTACGAGCAGTACTTC. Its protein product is CASRAAYEQYF.

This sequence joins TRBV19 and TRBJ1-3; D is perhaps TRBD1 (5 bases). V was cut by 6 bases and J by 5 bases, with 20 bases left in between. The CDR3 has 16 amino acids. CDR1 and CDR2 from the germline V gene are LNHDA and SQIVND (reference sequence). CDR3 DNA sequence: TGTGCCAGTAGAACAGATACCGGGACCGCGAGAAACACCATATATTTT. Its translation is CASRTDTGTARNTIYF.

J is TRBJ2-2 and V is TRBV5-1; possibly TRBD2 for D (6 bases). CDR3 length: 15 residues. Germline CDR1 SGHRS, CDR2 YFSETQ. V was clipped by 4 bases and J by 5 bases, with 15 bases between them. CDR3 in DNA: TGCGCCAGCAGCGGTAGCGGCTCGAGGACCGGGGAGCTGTTTTTT. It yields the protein CASSGSGSRTGELFF.

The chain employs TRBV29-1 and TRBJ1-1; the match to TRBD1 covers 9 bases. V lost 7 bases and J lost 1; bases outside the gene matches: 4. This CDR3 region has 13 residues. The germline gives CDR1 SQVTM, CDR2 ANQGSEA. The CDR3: CSAPQGANTEAFF. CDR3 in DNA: TGCAGCGCCCCACAGGGGGCGAACACTGAAGCTTTCTTT.

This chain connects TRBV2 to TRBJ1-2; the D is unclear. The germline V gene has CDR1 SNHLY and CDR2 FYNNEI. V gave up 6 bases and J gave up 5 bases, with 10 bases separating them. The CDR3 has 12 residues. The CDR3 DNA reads TGTGCCAGCAGAGGACTGACTTATGGCTACACCTTC. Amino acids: CASRGLTYGYTF.

CDR3 in DNA: TGCGCCAGCAGCCAATTACCGGGACTAGCGGGGGAGACTGAGCAGTTCTTC. Protein: CASSQLPGLAGETEQFF. V and J are TRBV4-1 and TRBJ2-1; TRBD2 matches at 14 bases. V was clipped by 2 bases and J by 9 bases; unmatched bases: 9. Germline lookup yields CDR1 MGHRA and CDR2 YSYEKL. CDR3 size: 17 residues.

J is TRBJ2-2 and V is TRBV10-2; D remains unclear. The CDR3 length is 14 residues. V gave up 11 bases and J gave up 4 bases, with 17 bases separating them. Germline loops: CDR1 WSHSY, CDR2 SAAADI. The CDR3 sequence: CAVAPNSVTGELFF. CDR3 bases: TGCGCCGTGGCCCCCAACTCCGTCACCGGGGAGCTGTTTTTT.

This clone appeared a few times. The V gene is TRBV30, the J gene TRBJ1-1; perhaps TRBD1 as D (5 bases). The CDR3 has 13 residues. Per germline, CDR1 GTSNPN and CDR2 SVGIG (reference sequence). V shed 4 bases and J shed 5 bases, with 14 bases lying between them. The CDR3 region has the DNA TGTGCCTGGATAGCGCCCCGGGGGACTGAAGCTTTCTTT. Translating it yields CAWIAPRGTEAFF.

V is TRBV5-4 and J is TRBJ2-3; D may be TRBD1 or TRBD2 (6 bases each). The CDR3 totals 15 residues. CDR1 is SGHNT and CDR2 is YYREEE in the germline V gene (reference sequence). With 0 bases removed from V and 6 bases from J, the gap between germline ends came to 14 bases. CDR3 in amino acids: CASSLGRGVGDTQYF. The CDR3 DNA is TGTGCCAGCAGCTTGGGAAGGGGGGTCGGGGATACGCAGTATTTT.

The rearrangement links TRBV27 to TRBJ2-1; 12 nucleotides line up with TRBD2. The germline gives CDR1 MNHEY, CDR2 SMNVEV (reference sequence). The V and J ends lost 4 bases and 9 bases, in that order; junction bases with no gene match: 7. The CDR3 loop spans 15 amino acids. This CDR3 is CASSSGLAGYSEQFF. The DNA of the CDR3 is TGTGCCAGCAGTTCAGGACTAGCGGGATATAGTGAGCAGTTCTTC.

Here the CDR3 reads CASSSPSQPQHF. For the CDR3, the DNA is TGTGCCAGTAGTTCCCCTAGCCAGCCCCAGCATTTT. This sequence joins TRBV19 and TRBJ1-5; D remains unclear. Per the germline V gene, CDR1 is LNHDA and CDR2 is SQIVND (reference sequence). The CDR3 extends over 12 amino acids. Between the trimmed V and J ends, which lost 5 bases and 7 bases, there was a span of 9 bases.

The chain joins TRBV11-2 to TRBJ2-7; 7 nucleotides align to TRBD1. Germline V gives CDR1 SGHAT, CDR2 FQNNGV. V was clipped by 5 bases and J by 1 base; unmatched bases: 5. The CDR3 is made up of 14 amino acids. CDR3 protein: CASSLWDRSYEQYF. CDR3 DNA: TGTGCCAGCAGCCTCTGGGACAGATCCTACGAGCAGTACTTC.

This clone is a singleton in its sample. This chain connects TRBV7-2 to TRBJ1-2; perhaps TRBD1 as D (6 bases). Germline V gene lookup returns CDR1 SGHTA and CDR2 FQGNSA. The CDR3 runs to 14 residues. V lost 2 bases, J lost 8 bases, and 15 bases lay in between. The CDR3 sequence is CASSLLSRGSGYTF. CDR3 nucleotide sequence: TGTGCCAGCAGCTTATTAAGCAGGGGAAGCGGCTACACCTTC.

CDR3 amino acids: CASSLDAGPGQGYGYTF. The CDR3 DNA is TGCGCCAGCAGCCTCGACGCGGGCCCGGGACAGGGATATGGCTACACCTTC. The V and J genes are TRBV5-1 and TRBJ1-2; TRBD1 aligns across 9 bases. V was clipped by 4 bases and J by 5 bases; unmatched bases: 15. Germline assignment: CDR1 SGHRS and CDR2 YFSETQ. This CDR3 has 17 amino acids. The whole variable domain, remainder taken from reference TRBV5-1 and TRBJ1-2, is KAGVTQTPRYLIKTRGQQVTLSCSPISGHRSVSWYQQTPGQGLQFLFEYFSETQRNKGNFPGRFSGRQFSNSRSEMNVSTLELGDSALYLCASSLDAGPGQGYGYTFGSGTRLTVV.

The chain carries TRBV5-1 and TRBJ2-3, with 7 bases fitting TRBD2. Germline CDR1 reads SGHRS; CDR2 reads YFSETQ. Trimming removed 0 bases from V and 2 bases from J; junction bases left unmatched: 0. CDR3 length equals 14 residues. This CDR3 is CASSLGDYTDTQYF. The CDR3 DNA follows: TGCGCCAGCAGCTTGGGGGACTACACAGATACGCAGTATTTT.